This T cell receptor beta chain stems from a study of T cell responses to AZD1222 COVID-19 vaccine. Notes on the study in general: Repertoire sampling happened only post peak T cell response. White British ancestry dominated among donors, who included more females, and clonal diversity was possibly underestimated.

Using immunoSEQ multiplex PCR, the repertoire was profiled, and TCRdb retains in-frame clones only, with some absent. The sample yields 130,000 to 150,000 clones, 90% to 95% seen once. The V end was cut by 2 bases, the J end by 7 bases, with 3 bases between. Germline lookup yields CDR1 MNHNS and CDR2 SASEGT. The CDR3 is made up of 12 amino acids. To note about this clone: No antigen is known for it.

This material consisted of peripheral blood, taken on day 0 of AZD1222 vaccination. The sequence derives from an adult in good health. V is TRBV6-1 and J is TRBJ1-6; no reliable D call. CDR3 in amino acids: CASSEQNSPLHF. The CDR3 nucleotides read TGTGCCAGCAGTGAACAGAATTCACCCCTCCACTTT.